This TCR beta chain is from a study of identical twins. Points from the study as a whole: Cross-sectional statistical analysis, not tracking of the same donors, underpinned the conclusions. Invariant MAIT and iNKT cells are populations that could partly confound zero-insertion analyses.

This clonotype was seen at least ten times. What it recognizes is unknown. Trimming took off 4 bases at V and 0 bases at J, with 19 bases between the two ends. Germline values: CDR1 DFQATT, CDR2 SNEGSKA (reference sequence). The CDR3 loop spans 17 amino acids. After template switching added a universal primer site, the resulting cDNA carried unique molecular identifiers. Via MiXCR, TCRdb re-called the 5' RACE reads, giving one row per CDR3 protein. The sample holds approximately 410,000 distinct CDR3 sequences, approximately 18% seen once. This sequence originates from a man aged 50 or older in good health. The specimen was naive T cells sorted from blood. V usage is TRBV20-1 and J usage is TRBJ2-1, with D hard to call. CDR3 in DNA: TGCAGTGCTACGTACCGATGGGGTGCGGCCTCCTACAATGAGCAGTTCTTC. As protein: CSATYRWGAASYNEQFF.